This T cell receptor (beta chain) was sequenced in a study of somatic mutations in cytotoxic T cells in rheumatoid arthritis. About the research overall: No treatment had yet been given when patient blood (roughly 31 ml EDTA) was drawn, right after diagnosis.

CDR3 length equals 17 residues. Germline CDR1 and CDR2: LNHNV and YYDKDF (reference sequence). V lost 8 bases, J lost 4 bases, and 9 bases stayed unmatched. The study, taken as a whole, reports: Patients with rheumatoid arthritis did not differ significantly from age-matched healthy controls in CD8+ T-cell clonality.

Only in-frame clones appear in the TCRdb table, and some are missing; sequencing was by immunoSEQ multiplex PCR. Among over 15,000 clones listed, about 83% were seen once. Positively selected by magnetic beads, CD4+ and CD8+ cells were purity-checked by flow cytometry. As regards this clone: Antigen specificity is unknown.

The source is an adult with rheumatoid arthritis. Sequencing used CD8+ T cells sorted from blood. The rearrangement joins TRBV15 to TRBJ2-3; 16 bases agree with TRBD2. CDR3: CATGGTSGGAPPDTQYF. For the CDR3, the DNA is TGTGCCACCGGAGGGACTAGCGGGGGGGCACCCCCAGATACGCAGTATTTT.